The 28 T cell receptor beta chains in this list originate from one sample, sequenced in a study of T cell repertoires in cytomegalovirus infection. TCRdb re-called the reads with MiXCR, one entry per CDR3 protein. This repertoire shows around 450,000 distinct CDR3 sequences, over 9% found once; its top ten account for 10% to 13%. The sequencing sample was made of PBMCs. The receptors derive from a human donor in good health (CMV status not recorded). Some clones in this sample may be carry-over from other donors' samples.

This clonotype showed up just a few times. The rearrangement joins TRBV20-1 to TRBJ2-1, with 8 bases identical to TRBD2. V lost 0 bases, J lost 8 bases, and 6 bases stayed unmatched. The CDR3 is made up of 14 amino acids. Per the germline V gene, CDR1 is DFQATT and CDR2 is SNEGSKA (reference sequence). The CDR3 reads CSARDHSSGDEQFF. The CDR3 bases are TGCAGTGCTAGAGATCACAGTAGCGGGGATGAGCAGTTCTTC.

The rearrangement uses TRBV27 and TRBJ1-5; no clear D. CDR1 and CDR2 (germline): MNHEY, SMNVEV (reference sequence). Trimming shortened V by 6 bases and J by 1 base, and 10 bases separated the two germline ends. The CDR3 consists of 14 residues. The CDR3 sequence is CASRRHPSNQPQHF. The CDR3 coding sequence is TGTGCCAGCAGGAGACATCCGAGCAATCAGCCCCAGCATTTT.

Ten or more counts support this clonotype. The gene calls are TRBV6-2 or TRBV6-3 and TRBJ2-2; D gene ambiguous. Trimming removed 4 bases from V and 4 bases from J, with 7 bases in between. Germline V gene data show CDR1 as MNHEY and CDR2 as SVGEGT. This CDR3 spans 13 amino acids. Written as DNA, the CDR3 is TGTGCCAGCAGTTCTCAGAGCACCGGGGAGCTGTTTTTT. This sequence encodes CASSSQSTGELFF.

This clonotype appeared many times. The chain links TRBV2 to TRBJ2-2; D ambiguous. Germline lookup yields CDR1 SNHLY and CDR2 FYNNEI. Between the trimmed V and J ends, which lost 3 bases and 2 bases, there was a span of 7 bases. This CDR3 has 14 residues. In DNA, the CDR3 is TGTGCCAGCAGTGATAGGGTCAACACCGGGGAGCTGTTTTTT. It codes for CASSDRVNTGELFF.

The chain recombines TRBV28 with TRBJ1-3, with D maybe TRBD1 (6 bases). In germline, CDR1 is MDHEN, CDR2 SYDVKM. Trimming removed 6 bases at V and 1 base at J, with 16 bases between. This CDR3 has 16 residues. The CDR3 DNA reads as TGTGCCAGCAGCTCCGGGACATCACGGTCTGGAAACACCATATATTTT. Amino acids: CASSSGTSRSGNTIYF.

This sequence joins TRBV14 and TRBJ1-1; D is perhaps TRBD1 (6 bases). The CDR3 runs to 15 residues. The germline V gene has CDR1 SGHDN and CDR2 FVKESK. The germline V and J ends were trimmed by 5 bases and 4 bases, with 17 bases remaining between them. This CDR3 reads CASSFRGMGATEAFF. DNA of the CDR3: TGTGCCAGCAGCTTCAGGGGTATGGGGGCCACTGAAGCTTTCTTT.

This clonotype has at least ten counts. The chain is built from TRBV7-2 and TRBJ2-7, with TRBD2 identical over 10 bases. V lost 3 bases and J lost 5; bases outside the gene matches: 1. CDR3 length equals 13 residues. Germline lookup yields CDR1 SGHTA and CDR2 FQGNSA. The CDR3 DNA reads TGTGCCAGCAGCTTTAGCGGGGGGCACGAGCAGTACTTC. The encoded protein is CASSFSGGHEQYF.

At least ten counts were recorded for this clonotype. This CDR3 reads CASSLDGYNEQFF. CDR3 DNA sequence: TGTGCCAGCAGCCTCGACGGTTACAATGAGCAGTTCTTC. The J gene is TRBJ2-1, the V gene TRBV7-2, with no clear D. The CDR3 length is 13 residues. CDR1 and CDR2 (germline): SGHTA, FQGNSA. V dropped 5 bases and J dropped 4 bases, with 9 bases sitting between them.

This clonotype occurred many times. The V and J genes are TRBV7-9 and TRBJ1-3, with 7 positions matching TRBD1. CDR3 length equals 17 residues. The V gene's germline CDR1 is SEHNR and CDR2 FQNEAQ (reference sequence). V shed 5 bases, J shed 6 bases, and the junction held 16 bases outside the gene matches. The CDR3: CASSNRDRLSFENTIYF. In DNA form, the CDR3 reads TGTGCCAGCAGCAACCGGGACAGATTATCCTTCGAAAACACCATATATTTT. Full variable domain (missing parts from reference TRBV7-9 and TRBJ1-3): DTGVSQNPRHKITKRGQNVTFRCDPISEHNRLYWYRQTLGQGPEFLTYFQNEAQLEKSRLLSDRFSAERPKGSFSTLEIQRTEQGDSAMYLCASSNRDRLSFENTIYFGEGSWLTVV.

V usage is TRBV7-9 and J usage is TRBJ2-1; D is uncertain. The CDR3 consists of 13 residues. Trimming removed 5 bases from V and 7 bases from J, with 12 bases in between. Germline values: CDR1 SEHNR, CDR2 FQNEAQ (reference sequence). The DNA for the CDR3 is TGTGCCAGCAGCCTCCCCCCTCAGAATGAGCAGTTCTTC. Encoded protein: CASSLPPQNEQFF.

The chain combines TRBV28 with TRBJ2-3, with 11 nucleotides matching TRBD2. V shed 8 bases, J shed 1 base, and the junction held 8 bases outside the gene matches. Germline V gene sequence: CDR1 MDHEN, CDR2 SYDVKM. The CDR3 consists of 16 residues. The CDR3 protein is CASPGDSGGGTDTQYF. CDR3 sequence (DNA): TGTGCCAGCCCTGGGGATAGCGGGGGGGGCACAGATACGCAGTATTTT.

The rearrangement links TRBV28 to TRBJ2-4, with unresolved D. V dropped 11 bases and J dropped 15 bases, with 11 bases sitting between them. CDR3 length: 8 amino acids. Germline V CDR1 and CDR2: MDHEN, SYDVKM. The chain's CDR3 is CACHLGYF. The CDR3 bases are TGTGCCTGCCACCTCGGGTACTTC.

This clonotype was recorded at least ten times. This chain uses TRBV12-3 or TRBV12-4 with TRBJ2-2; 9 nucleotides match TRBD1. The CDR3 spans 16 residues. Losses at the gene ends were 11 bases for V and 4 bases for J; bases not matched to a gene: 14. The CDR3: CASQAGTGLTTGELFF. In DNA form, the CDR3 reads TGTGCCTCCCAGGCCGGGACAGGGTTGACCACCGGGGAGCTGTTTTTT.

This clonotype was counted ten times or more. This sequence joins TRBV12-5 and TRBJ2-3; TRBD2 agrees at 11 bases. After removal of 6 bases from V and 2 bases from J, the junction contained 1 base not matched to a gene. CDR3 size: 14 residues. CDR1 is LGHNT, CDR2 FRNRAP, per germline. In nucleotides, the CDR3 is TGTGCTAGTGGACTAGCGGGAGTCACAGATACGCAGTATTTT. This encodes CASGLAGVTDTQYF.

V gene TRBV6-1 combines with J gene TRBJ1-1, with D tentatively TRBD1 (5 bases). Germline V gene lookup returns CDR1 MNHNS and CDR2 SASEGT. Trimming pared 5 bases from V and 7 bases from J, leaving 14 bases between. CDR3 size: 13 residues. In nucleotides, the CDR3 is TGTGCCAGCAGTCCAGACAGACTGGGTGAAGCTTTCTTT. Amino acids: CASSPDRLGEAFF.

This clonotype has ten or more counts. The chain joins TRBV4-1 to TRBJ1-5, with TRBD1 identical over 7 bases. This CDR3 comprises 17 residues. Trimming took 0 bases from V and 5 from J; bases not matched to a gene: 10. Germline lookup yields CDR1 MGHRA and CDR2 YSYEKL. CDR3 residues: CASSQDETTGYDQPQHF. In DNA, the CDR3 is TGCGCCAGCAGCCAAGATGAGACGACAGGGTATGATCAGCCCCAGCATTTT.

This clonotype was counted ten times or more. V usage is TRBV20-1 and J usage is TRBJ1-5; 9 bases fit TRBD1. The CDR3 is made up of 14 amino acids. V dropped 5 bases and J dropped 7; count of bases not matched to a gene: 9. The germline V gene has CDR1 DFQATT and CDR2 SNEGSKA (reference sequence). The CDR3 DNA reads as TGCAGTGCTGTCAGGGACAGGGACGGGCAGCCCCAGCATTTT. Translating it yields CSAVRDRDGQPQHF.

This clonotype was detected ten times or more. The CDR3 is CAISESQNSPLHF. The CDR3 DNA reads as TGTGCCATCAGTGAGTCCCAGAATTCACCCCTCCACTTT. This chain joins TRBV10-3 and TRBJ1-6, with D unresolved. CDR3 length: 13 amino acids. Trimming pared 0 bases from V and 7 bases from J, leaving 4 bases between. Germline loops: CDR1 ENHRY, CDR2 SYGVKD.

This clonotype turned up a few times. The rearrangement links TRBV29-1 to TRBJ1-6; 9 bases match TRBD1. The CDR3 is 12 amino acids. J was trimmed by 8 bases and V by 7 bases; bases with no gene match: 3. Germline V gene data show CDR1 as SQVTM and CDR2 as ANQGSEA. CDR3 DNA sequence: TGCAGCGCAGGGGACAGGGATTCACCCCTCCACTTT. Translated, it gives CSAGDRDSPLHF.

The chain employs TRBV5-4 and TRBJ2-4; no reliable D call. Germline V gene data show CDR1 as SGHNT and CDR2 as YYREEE (reference sequence). CDR3 size: 15 residues. V lost 10 bases, J lost 3 bases, and 20 bases lay in between. This chain's CDR3 is CAVSSTIIGKNIQYF. CDR3 DNA: TGTGCCGTCTCGTCTACTATAATAGGCAAAAACATTCAGTACTTC.

This clonotype was picked up many times. J is TRBJ2-1 and V is TRBV11-1; D gene uncertain. Germline CDR1 reads SGHAT; CDR2 reads FQDESV (reference sequence). V lost 0 bases, J lost 10 bases, and 4 bases lay in between. CDR3 length equals 11 residues. CDR3 in amino acids: CASSLAEEQFF. CDR3 coding DNA: TGTGCCAGCAGCTTAGCGGAGGAGCAGTTCTTC.

The rearrangement joins TRBV9 to TRBJ2-5; D remains ambiguous. Germline CDR1 SGDLS, CDR2 YYNGEE. The CDR3 runs 13 residues. The ends were cut back, 0 bases at V and 2 bases at J, with 5 bases in the middle. CDR3 amino acids: CASSVGVQETQYF. The CDR3 DNA reads as TGTGCCAGCAGCGTAGGAGTACAAGAGACCCAGTACTTC.

This clonotype was detected ten times or more. The gene calls are TRBV9 and TRBJ2-6, with D perhaps matching TRBD2 (5 bases). Germline V CDR1 and CDR2: SGDLS, YYNGEE. The V gene lost 4 bases and the J gene lost 2 bases, with 13 bases spanning the gap. The CDR3 spans 16 residues. The CDR3 loop reads CASSTRPIAGANVLTF. CDR3 DNA: TGTGCCAGCAGCACTAGACCTATTGCTGGGGCCAACGTCCTGACTTTC.

The chain links TRBV20-1 to TRBJ2-2, with D perhaps matching TRBD2 (6 bases). The CDR3 runs 14 residues. Germline V gene lookup returns CDR1 DFQATT and CDR2 SNEGSKA (reference sequence). Between the trimmed V and J ends, which lost 2 bases and 6 bases, there was a span of 13 bases. This CDR3 reads CSARLRPGAGELFF. Here the CDR3 DNA reads TGCAGTGCTAGACTGCGCCCGGGGGCCGGGGAGCTGTTTTTT.

This clonotype has ten or more counts. The V gene is TRBV12-3 or TRBV12-4, the J gene TRBJ2-7; a weak D match, TRBD1 (6 bases). V gave up 3 bases and J gave up 3 bases, with 12 bases separating them. The CDR3 contains 14 residues. The chain's CDR3 is CASSFIGGIYEQYF. DNA of the CDR3: TGTGCCAGCAGTTTCATTGGGGGCATCTACGAGCAGTACTTC.

In its sample, this clonotype was seen many times. The rearrangement links TRBV7-2 to TRBJ1-5, with 7 bases that match TRBD1. In germline, CDR1 is SGHTA, CDR2 FQGNSA. The CDR3 extends over 16 amino acids. V was clipped by 6 bases and J by 1 base; unmatched bases: 9. The CDR3 spells CASRSKGGQSNQPQHF. CDR3 nucleotides: TGTGCCAGCAGATCAAAGGGGGGACAGAGCAATCAGCCCCAGCATTTT. Variable domain in full (rest from reference TRBV7-2 and TRBJ1-5): GAGVSQSPSNKVTEKGKDVELRCDPISGHTALYWYRQSLGQGLEFLIYFQGNSAPDKSGLPSDRFSAERTGGSVSTLTIQRTQQEDSAVYLCASRSKGGQSNQPQHFGDGTRLSIL.

This clonotype has just a few counts. The genes are TRBV20-1 and TRBJ1-2, with no clear D. Trimming took 5 bases from V and 3 from J, leaving 4 bases between them. The CDR3 consists of 10 residues. The V gene's germline CDR1 is DFQATT and CDR2 SNEGSKA (reference sequence). The CDR3 DNA is TGCAGTGCTCAAGACTATGGCTACACCTTC. Translating gives CSAQDYGYTF.

Ten or more counts support this clonotype. CDR3 protein: CASGDNNYGYTF. The CDR3 DNA is TGTGCCAGCGGGGACAATAACTATGGCTACACCTTC. The chain links TRBV7-9 to TRBJ1-2; D may be TRBD1 (6 bases). CDR3 size: 12 residues. CDR1 is SEHNR and CDR2 is FQNEAQ in the germline V gene (reference sequence). V lost 8 bases and J lost 1, with 8 bases in between.